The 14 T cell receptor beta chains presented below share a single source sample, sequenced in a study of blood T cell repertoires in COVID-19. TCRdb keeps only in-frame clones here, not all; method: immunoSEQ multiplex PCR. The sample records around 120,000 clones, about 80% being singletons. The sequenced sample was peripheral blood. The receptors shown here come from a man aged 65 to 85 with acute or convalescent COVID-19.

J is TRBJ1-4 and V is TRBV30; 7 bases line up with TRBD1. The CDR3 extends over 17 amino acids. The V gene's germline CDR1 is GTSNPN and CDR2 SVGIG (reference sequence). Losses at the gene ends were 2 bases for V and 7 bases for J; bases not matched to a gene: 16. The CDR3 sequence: CAWSRVGGGTGIEKLFF. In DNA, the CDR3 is TGTGCCTGGAGTAGGGTAGGGGGCGGAACGGGGATTGAAAAACTGTTTTTT.

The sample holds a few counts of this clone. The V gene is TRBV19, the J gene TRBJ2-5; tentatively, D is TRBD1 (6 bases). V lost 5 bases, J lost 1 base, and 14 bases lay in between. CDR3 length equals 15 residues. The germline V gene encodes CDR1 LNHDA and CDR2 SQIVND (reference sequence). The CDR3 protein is CASSLGTSLQETQYF. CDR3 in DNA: TGTGCCAGTAGTCTCGGGACATCCCTCCAAGAGACCCAGTACTTC.

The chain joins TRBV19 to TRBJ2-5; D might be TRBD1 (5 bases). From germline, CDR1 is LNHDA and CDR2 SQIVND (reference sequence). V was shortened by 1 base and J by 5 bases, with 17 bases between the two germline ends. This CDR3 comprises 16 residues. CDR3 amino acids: CASSIVGQGMGETQYF. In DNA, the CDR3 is TGTGCCAGTAGTATAGTCGGGCAGGGCATGGGGGAGACCCAGTACTTC.

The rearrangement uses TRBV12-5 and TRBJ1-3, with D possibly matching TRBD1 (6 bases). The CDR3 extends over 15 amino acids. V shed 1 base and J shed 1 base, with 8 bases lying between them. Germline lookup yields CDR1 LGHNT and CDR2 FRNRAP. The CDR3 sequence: CASGLGQASGNTIYF. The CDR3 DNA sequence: TGTGCTAGTGGTTTGGGACAGGCGTCTGGAAACACCATATATTTT. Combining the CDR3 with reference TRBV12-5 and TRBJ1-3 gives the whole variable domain DARVTQTPRHKVTEMGQEVTMRCQPILGHNTVFWYRQTMMQGLELLAYFRNRAPLDDSGMPKDRFSAEMPDATLATLKIQPSEPRDSAVYFCASGLGQASGNTIYFGEGSWLTVV.

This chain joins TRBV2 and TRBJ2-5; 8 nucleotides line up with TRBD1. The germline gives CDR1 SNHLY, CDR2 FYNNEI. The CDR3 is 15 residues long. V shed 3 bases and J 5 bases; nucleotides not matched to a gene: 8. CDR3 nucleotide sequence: TGTGCCAGCAGTGATGGGCAGGGGGCAGGGGAGACCCAGTACTTC. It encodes CASSDGQGAGETQYF.

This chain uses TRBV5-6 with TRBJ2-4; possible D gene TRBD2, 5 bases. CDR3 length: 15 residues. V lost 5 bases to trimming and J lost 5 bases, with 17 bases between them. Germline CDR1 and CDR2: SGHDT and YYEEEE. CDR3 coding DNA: TGTGCCAGCAGACGGGTCGGGGTCTTCGAAAACATTCAGTACTTC. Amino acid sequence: CASRRVGVFENIQYF.

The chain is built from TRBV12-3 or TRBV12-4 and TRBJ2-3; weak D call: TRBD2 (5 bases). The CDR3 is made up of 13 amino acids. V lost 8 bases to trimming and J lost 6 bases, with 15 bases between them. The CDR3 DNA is TGTGCCAGCCAAGCGGAGGAGGAGGATACGCAGTATTTT. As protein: CASQAEEEDTQYF.

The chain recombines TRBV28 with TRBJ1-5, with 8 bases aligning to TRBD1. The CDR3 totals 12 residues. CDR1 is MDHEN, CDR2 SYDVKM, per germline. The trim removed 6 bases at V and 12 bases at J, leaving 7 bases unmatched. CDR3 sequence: CASRNSDRGQHF. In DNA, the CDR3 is TGTGCCAGCAGGAACTCCGACAGGGGCCAGCATTTT.

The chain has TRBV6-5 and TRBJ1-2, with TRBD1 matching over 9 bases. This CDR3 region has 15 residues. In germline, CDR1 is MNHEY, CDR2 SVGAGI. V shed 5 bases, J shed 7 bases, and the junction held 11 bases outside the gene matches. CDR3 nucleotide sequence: TGTGCCAGCAGTCCCTTGCTCAGGACAGGGGTTGGCTACACCTTC. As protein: CASSPLLRTGVGYTF.

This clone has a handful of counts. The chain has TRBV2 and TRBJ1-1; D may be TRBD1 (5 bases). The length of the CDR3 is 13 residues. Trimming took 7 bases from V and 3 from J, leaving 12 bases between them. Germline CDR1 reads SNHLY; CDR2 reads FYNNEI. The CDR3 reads CASTPFRDTEAFF. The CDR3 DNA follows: TGTGCCAGCACCCCCTTCAGGGACACTGAAGCTTTCTTT.

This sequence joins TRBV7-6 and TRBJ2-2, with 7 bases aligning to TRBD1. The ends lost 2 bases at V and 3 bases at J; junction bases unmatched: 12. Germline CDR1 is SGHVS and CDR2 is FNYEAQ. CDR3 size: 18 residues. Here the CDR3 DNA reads TGTGCCAGCAGCTTACTGGCCCGAGGGGGCATGGACACCGGGGAGCTGTTTTTT. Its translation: CASSLLARGGMDTGELFF.

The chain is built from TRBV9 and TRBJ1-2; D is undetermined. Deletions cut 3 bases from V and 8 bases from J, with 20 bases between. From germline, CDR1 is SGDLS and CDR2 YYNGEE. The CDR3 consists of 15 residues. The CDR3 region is CASSADGQNRDGYTF. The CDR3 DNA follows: TGTGCCAGCAGCGCCGATGGGCAGAACCGAGACGGCTACACCTTC.

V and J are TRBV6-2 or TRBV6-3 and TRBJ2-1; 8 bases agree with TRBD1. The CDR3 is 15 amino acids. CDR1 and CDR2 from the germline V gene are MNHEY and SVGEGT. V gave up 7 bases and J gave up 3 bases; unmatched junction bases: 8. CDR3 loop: CASTPRGRNYNEQFF. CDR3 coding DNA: TGTGCCAGCACCCCCAGGGGGCGAAACTACAATGAGCAGTTCTTC.

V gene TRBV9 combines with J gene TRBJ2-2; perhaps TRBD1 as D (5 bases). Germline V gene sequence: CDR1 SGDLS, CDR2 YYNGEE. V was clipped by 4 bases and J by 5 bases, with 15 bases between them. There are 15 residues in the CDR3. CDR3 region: CASSRVGAVTGELFF. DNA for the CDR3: TGTGCCAGCAGCAGGGTAGGGGCGGTAACCGGGGAGCTGTTTTTT. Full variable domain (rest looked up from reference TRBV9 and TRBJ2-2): DSGVTQTPKHLITATGQRVTLRCSPRSGDLSVYWYQQSLDQGLQFLIQYYNGEERAKGNILERFSAQQFPDLHSELNLSSLELGDSALYFCASSRVGAVTGELFFGEGSRLTVL.